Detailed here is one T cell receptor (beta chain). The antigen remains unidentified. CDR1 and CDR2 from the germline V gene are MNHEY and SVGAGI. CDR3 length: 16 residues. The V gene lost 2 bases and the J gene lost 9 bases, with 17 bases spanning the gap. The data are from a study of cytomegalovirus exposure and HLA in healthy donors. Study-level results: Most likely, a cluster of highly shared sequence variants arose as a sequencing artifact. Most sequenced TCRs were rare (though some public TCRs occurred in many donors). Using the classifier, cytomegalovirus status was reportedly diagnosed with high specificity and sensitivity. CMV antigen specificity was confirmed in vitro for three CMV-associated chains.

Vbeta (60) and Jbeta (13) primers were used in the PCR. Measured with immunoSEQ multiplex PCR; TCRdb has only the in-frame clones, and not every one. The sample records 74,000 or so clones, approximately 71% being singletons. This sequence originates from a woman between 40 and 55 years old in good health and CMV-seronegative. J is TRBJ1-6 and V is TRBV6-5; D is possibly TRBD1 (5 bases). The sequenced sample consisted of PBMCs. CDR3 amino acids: CASSYGWGDWGSPLHF. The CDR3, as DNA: TGTGCCAGCAGTTACGGGTGGGGGGATTGGGGTTCACCCCTCCACTTT.